This entry describes one TCR beta chain. Its antigen is undetermined. The CDR3 runs to 16 residues. Trimming took off 8 bases at V and 0 bases at J, with 19 bases between the two ends. From germline, CDR1 is SGHNT and CDR2 YYREEE (reference sequence). Method: immunoSEQ multiplex PCR; TCRdb's copy keeps in-frame clones and lacks some. The table lists some 110,000 clones, nearly 90% of them singletons. The data belong to a study of T cell responses to AZD1222 COVID-19 vaccine. Study findings and constraints: Among those given AZD1222, only 5 to 7 were seropositive at baseline. Researchers report vaccine-associated CD4 TCRs spanning spike, with dominance at 160-218 and 743-854. When two AZD1222 doses had been given, Spike-specific TCR breadth and depth rose.

The receptor comes from an adult who received the AZD1222 COVID-19 vaccine. This rearrangement joins TRBV5-4 to TRBJ2-3; the D gene is possibly TRBD2 (6 bases). The starting material was peripheral blood, obtained 28 days after the second AZD1222 dose. The CDR3 sequence is CASSKSSGLSTDTQYF. CDR3 coding DNA: TGTGCCAGTAGTAAGTCAAGCGGGCTCAGCACAGATACGCAGTATTTT.